This TCR beta chain was sequenced during a study of T cell responses to AZD1222 COVID-19 vaccine. Using immunoSEQ multiplex PCR, the repertoire was profiled, and TCRdb retains in-frame clones only, with some absent. The sample consists of around 200,000 clones, roughly 93% of them appearing once. Per germline, CDR1 ENHRY and CDR2 SYGVKD. The CDR3 has 15 residues. Trimming cost V 6 bases and J 1 base; bases outside gene matches: 8. Study-level points and caveats: As reported, nearly half of all spike-specific TCRs target variant regions that are unmutated. Seropositive AZD1222 recipients at baseline numbered only six or seven. No day 14 peak samples; only post-peak repertoires were characterized.

In its sample, this clone was seen once. The antigen is not known. This sequence joins TRBV10-3 and TRBJ2-5, with TRBD1 matching 7 bases. Source: peripheral blood, taken on day 0 of AZD1222 vaccination. This TCR was sampled from an adult in good health. The DNA for the CDR3 is TGTGCCATCAGGGCAAGGGACAGCCCCCAAGAGACCCAGTACTTC. Translated, it gives CAIRARDSPQETQYF.